One sample yielded the 19 T cell receptor beta chains listed below, sequenced in a study of cytomegalovirus exposure and HLA in healthy donors. PCR used 60 Vbeta primers and 13 Jbeta primers. The protocol was immunoSEQ multiplex PCR, while the TCRdb copy is restricted to in-frame clones and leaves out a portion. The table has about 75,000 clones, approximately 82% seen once. The sample was PBMCs. The receptors derive from a man aged 70-80 years in good health and CMV-seropositive.

This sequence joins TRBV5-1 and TRBJ1-2; 9 bases are shared with TRBD1. CDR3 size: 13 residues. The V segment lost 3 bases and the J segment 7 bases; nucleotides outside the gene matches: 4. Germline V gene data show CDR1 as SGHRS and CDR2 as YFSETQ. The CDR3 reads CASSYGTGSGYTF. Here the CDR3 DNA reads TGCGCCAGCAGCTATGGGACAGGGAGTGGCTACACCTTC.

The chain links TRBV5-8 to TRBJ1-1, with a possible D match to TRBD1 (6 bases). Germline V gene lookup returns CDR1 SGHTS and CDR2 YDEGEE. The CDR3 runs to 16 residues. V was clipped by 1 base and J by 0 bases, with 13 bases between them. The DNA of the CDR3 is TGTGCCAGCAGCTTGTGGCGGGGGCCCATGAACACTGAAGCTTTCTTT. This codes for CASSLWRGPMNTEAFF.

V is TRBV18 and J is TRBJ1-5; D unclear. The CDR3 consists of 15 residues. The V gene lost 3 bases and the J gene lost 1 base, with 10 bases spanning the gap. The germline V gene encodes CDR1 KGHSH and CDR2 LQKENI. Here the CDR3 DNA reads TGTGCCAGCTCACCCCCCCTAAGCAGCAATCAGCCCCAGCATTTT. This codes for CASSPPLSSNQPQHF.

The chain links TRBV5-4 to TRBJ2-5; 8 bases agree with TRBD1. The germline V gene has CDR1 SGHNT and CDR2 YYREEE (reference sequence). V gave up 6 bases and J gave up 2 bases; unmatched junction bases: 12. The CDR3 extends over 16 amino acids. The CDR3 nucleotides are TGTGCCAGCACCCGGCCCGGACAGGGATATCAAGAGACCCAGTACTTC. Translated, it gives CASTRPGQGYQETQYF. The whole variable domain, remainder taken from reference TRBV5-4 and TRBJ2-5, is ETGVTQSPTHLIKTRGQQVTLRCSSQSGHNTVSWYQQALGQGPQFIFQYYREEENGRGNFPPRFSGLQFPNYSSELNVNALELDDSALYLCASTRPGQGYQETQYFGPGTRLLVL.

In this sample, this clone turned up a few times. This chain links TRBV10-3 with TRBJ2-1; possibly TRBD2 for D (5 bases). V was trimmed by 6 bases and J by 10 bases, leaving 13 bases between them. This CDR3 comprises 12 residues. The germline gives CDR1 ENHRY, CDR2 SYGVKD. The chain's CDR3 is CAIRDSSGEQFF. The CDR3 bases are TGTGCCATCAGGGACTCCTCGGGAGAGCAGTTCTTC.

This chain uses TRBV6-1 with TRBJ2-3; D is uncertain. This CDR3 has 13 residues. CDR1 MNHNS and CDR2 SASEGT come from the germline V gene. V lost 6 bases, J lost 5 bases, and 12 bases lay in between. The CDR3 sequence: CASRETNRDTQYF. CDR3 bases: TGTGCCAGCAGAGAAACTAACCGAGATACGCAGTATTTT.

The rearrangement uses TRBV7-2 and TRBJ2-1, with 16 bases lining up with TRBD2. Germline values: CDR1 SGHTA, CDR2 FQGNSA. Unmatched junction bases numbered 12, after V lost 3 bases and J lost 10 bases. The CDR3 runs to 18 residues. CDR3 nucleotide sequence: TGTGCCAGCAGCTTCGGGACTAGCGGGAGGGGCTCCAGGTGGGAGCAGTTCTTC. Translating gives CASSFGTSGRGSRWEQFF.

The chain joins TRBV30 to TRBJ2-7, with a possible D match to TRBD1 (6 bases). CDR1 and CDR2 from the germline V gene are GTSNPN and SVGIG (reference sequence). The CDR3 is made up of 13 amino acids. The V end was cut by 1 base, the J end by 6 bases, with 13 bases between. The CDR3 DNA reads TGTGCCTGGAGTGCAGGGGACAACCTCGAGCAGTACTTC. It yields the protein CAWSAGDNLEQYF.

V usage is TRBV4-3 and J usage is TRBJ1-4, with 10 bases aligning to TRBD1. CDR3 length: 16 amino acids. V trimming: 1 base; J trimming: 4 bases; junction bases outside the gene matches: 3. Germline V gene sequence: CDR1 LGHNA, CDR2 YSLEER. The CDR3 DNA is TGCGCCAGCAGCCAAGGACAGGGGGCTATTAATGAAAAACTGTTTTTT. This codes for CASSQGQGAINEKLFF.

This clone appeared a few times. The CDR3 here is CASSFGGTEAFF. The DNA for the CDR3 is TGTGCCAGCAGCTTCGGGGGCACTGAAGCTTTCTTT. The gene calls are TRBV13 and TRBJ1-1, with a possible D match to TRBD1 (5 bases). The germline V and J ends were trimmed by 3 bases and 4 bases, with 6 bases remaining between them. The CDR3 consists of 12 residues. Germline loops: CDR1 PRHDT, CDR2 FYEKMQ (reference sequence). The full variable domain, completed using reference TRBV13 and TRBJ1-1, is AAGVIQSPRHLIKEKRETATLKCYPIPRHDTVYWYQQGPGQDPQFLISFYEKMQSDKGSIPDRFSAQQFSDYHSELNMSSLELGDSALYFCASSFGGTEAFFGQGTRLTVV.

The chain is built from TRBV10-3 and TRBJ2-1; 8 bases are shared with TRBD2. The germline CDR1 and CDR2 sequences are ENHRY and SYGVKD. This CDR3 spans 15 amino acids. Losses at the gene ends were 6 bases for V and 6 bases for J; bases not matched to a gene: 10. The CDR3 loop is CAIRIAGKLGNEQFF. CDR3 DNA sequence: TGTGCCATCAGGATAGCGGGAAAATTGGGCAATGAGCAGTTCTTC.

V gene TRBV19 combines with J gene TRBJ2-4; TRBD1 matches at 8 bases. From germline, CDR1 is LNHDA and CDR2 SQIVND (reference sequence). V dropped 3 bases and J dropped 7; count of bases not matched to a gene: 8. This CDR3 comprises 15 residues. CDR3 region: CASSIEDRDWNIQYF. The CDR3 DNA sequence: TGTGCCAGTAGTATTGAGGACAGGGATTGGAACATTCAGTACTTC.

V usage is TRBV10-3 and J usage is TRBJ1-5; D perhaps matches TRBD1 (5 bases). The CDR3 contains 15 residues. Germline V CDR1 and CDR2: ENHRY, SYGVKD. Trimming pared 0 bases from V and 3 bases from J, leaving 9 bases between. CDR3 loop: CAISESPGNNQPQHF. CDR3 in DNA: TGTGCCATCAGTGAGTCGCCAGGGAACAATCAGCCCCAGCATTTT.

This clone was counted a single time. V and J are TRBV7-9 and TRBJ2-5; possibly TRBD1 for D (6 bases). CDR1 and CDR2 from the germline V gene are SEHNR and FQNEAQ (reference sequence). The CDR3 consists of 13 residues. V was clipped by 3 bases and J by 4 bases, with 9 bases between them. CDR3 nucleotide sequence: TGTGCCAGCAGCTTCGGCAGGGGAGAGACCCAGTACTTC. Translating it yields CASSFGRGETQYF.

This clone has only a few counts. The genes are TRBV28 and TRBJ1-3, with 9 bases that match TRBD1. The CDR3 consists of 15 residues. With 5 bases clipped from V and 3 bases from J, the junction kept 5 bases outside the gene matches. Germline V gene sequence: CDR1 MDHEN, CDR2 SYDVKM. The CDR3 DNA follows: TGTGCCAGCAGTCCCGGGACAGGGTATGGAAACACCATATATTTT. Translating it yields CASSPGTGYGNTIYF. Variable domain in full (rest from reference TRBV28 and TRBJ1-3): DVKVTQSSRYLVKRTGEKVFLECVQDMDHENMFWYRQDPGLGLRLIYFSYDVKMKEKGDIPEGYSVSREKKERFSLILESASTNQTSMYLCASSPGTGYGNTIYFGEGSWLTVV.

The J gene is TRBJ2-3, the V gene TRBV7-3; 12 bases line up with TRBD2. Germline lookup yields CDR1 SGHTA and CDR2 FQGTGA. This CDR3 contains 16 residues. V lost 3 bases, J lost 6 bases, and 7 bases stayed unmatched. The CDR3 DNA is TGTGCCAGCAGCTTGACTAGCGGGAGTTTAGGGGATACGCAGTATTTT. Amino acid sequence: CASSLTSGSLGDTQYF.

This chain connects TRBV5-1 to TRBJ2-6; tentative D call: TRBD1 (6 bases). Germline CDR1 is SGHRS and CDR2 is YFSETQ. This CDR3 contains 17 residues. Trimming shortened V by 4 bases and J by 3 bases, and 17 bases separated the two germline ends. This CDR3 reads CASSRSGAMLGANVLTF. CDR3 sequence (DNA): TGCGCCAGCAGCCGATCAGGGGCTATGCTTGGGGCCAACGTCCTGACTTTC.

This clone was recorded only once. V usage is TRBV27 and J usage is TRBJ2-2; D gene ambiguous. This CDR3 has 13 amino acids. The V end was cut by 3 bases, the J end by 6 bases, with 8 bases between. Germline V gene sequence: CDR1 MNHEY, CDR2 SMNVEV (reference sequence). Here the CDR3 DNA reads TGTGCCAGCAGTTTCATACGGTCCGGGGAGCTGTTTTTT. Encoded protein: CASSFIRSGELFF.

The gene calls are TRBV7-2 and TRBJ2-7; tentative D call: TRBD2 (6 bases). CDR1 and CDR2 (germline): SGHTA, FQGNSA. V lost 5 bases and J 5 bases, leaving 22 bases between the germline ends. This CDR3 spans 16 amino acids. The CDR3 DNA sequence: TGTGCCAGCAGCCCATCCCCGGGACTTTTTACCCACGAGCAGTACTTC. Amino acid sequence: CASSPSPGLFTHEQYF.